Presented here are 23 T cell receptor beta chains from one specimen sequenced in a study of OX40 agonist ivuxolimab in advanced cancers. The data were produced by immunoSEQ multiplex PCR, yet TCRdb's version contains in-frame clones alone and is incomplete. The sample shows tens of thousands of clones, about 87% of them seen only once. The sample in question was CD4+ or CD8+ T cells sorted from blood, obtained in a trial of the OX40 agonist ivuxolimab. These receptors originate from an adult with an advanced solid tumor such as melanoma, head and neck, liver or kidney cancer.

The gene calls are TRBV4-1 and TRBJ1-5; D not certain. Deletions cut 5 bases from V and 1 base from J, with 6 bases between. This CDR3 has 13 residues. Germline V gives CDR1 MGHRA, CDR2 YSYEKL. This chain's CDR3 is CASSARSNQPQHF. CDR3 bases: TGCGCCAGCAGCGCCCGGAGCAATCAGCCCCAGCATTTT.

The CDR3 DNA reads as TGCGCCAGCAGCCCCCTGACTAGCGGGGACAATGAGCAGTTCTTC. Protein product: CASSPLTSGDNEQFF. This chain uses TRBV5-1 with TRBJ2-1; TRBD2 aligns across 11 bases. The CDR3 extends over 15 amino acids. Germline trimming cut 4 bases from V and 5 bases from J; bases unmatched to any gene: 5. Per germline, CDR1 SGHRS and CDR2 YFSETQ.

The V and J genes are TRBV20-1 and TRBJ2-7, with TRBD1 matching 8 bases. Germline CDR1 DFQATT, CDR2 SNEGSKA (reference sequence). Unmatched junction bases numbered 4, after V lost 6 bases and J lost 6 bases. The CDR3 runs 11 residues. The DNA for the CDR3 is TGCAGTGCCAAGACAGGGGTCGAGCAGTACTTC. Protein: CSAKTGVEQYF.

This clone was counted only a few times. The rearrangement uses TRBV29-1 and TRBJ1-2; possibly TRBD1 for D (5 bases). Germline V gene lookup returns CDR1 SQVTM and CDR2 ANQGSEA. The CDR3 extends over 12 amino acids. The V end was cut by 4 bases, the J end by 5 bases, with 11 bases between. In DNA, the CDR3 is TGCAGCGTTGGGATTGGGGCATATGGCTACACCTTC. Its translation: CSVGIGAYGYTF.

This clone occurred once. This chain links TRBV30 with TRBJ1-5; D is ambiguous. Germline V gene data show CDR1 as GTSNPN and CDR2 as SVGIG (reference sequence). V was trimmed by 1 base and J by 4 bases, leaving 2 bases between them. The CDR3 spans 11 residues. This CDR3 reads CAWSANQPQHF. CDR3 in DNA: TGTGCCTGGAGTGCAAATCAGCCCCAGCATTTT.

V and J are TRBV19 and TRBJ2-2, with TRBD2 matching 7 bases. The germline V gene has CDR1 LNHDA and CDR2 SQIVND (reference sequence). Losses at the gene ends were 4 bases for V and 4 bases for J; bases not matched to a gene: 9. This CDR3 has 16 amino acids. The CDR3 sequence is CASSKSASGLTGELFF. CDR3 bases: TGTGCCAGTAGTAAGTCGGCTAGCGGACTCACCGGGGAGCTGTTTTTT.

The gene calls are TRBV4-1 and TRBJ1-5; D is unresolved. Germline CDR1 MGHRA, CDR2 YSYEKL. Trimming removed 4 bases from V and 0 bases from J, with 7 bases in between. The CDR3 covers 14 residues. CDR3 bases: TGCGCCAGCAGCCTACAGAATAGCAATCAGCCCCAGCATTTT. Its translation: CASSLQNSNQPQHF.

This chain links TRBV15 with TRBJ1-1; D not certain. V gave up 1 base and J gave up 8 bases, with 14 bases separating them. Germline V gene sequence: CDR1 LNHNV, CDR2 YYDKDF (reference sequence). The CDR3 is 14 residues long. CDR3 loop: CATSRGFGRQEAFF. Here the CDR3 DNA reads TGTGCCACCAGCAGAGGGTTTGGCAGGCAAGAAGCTTTCTTT.

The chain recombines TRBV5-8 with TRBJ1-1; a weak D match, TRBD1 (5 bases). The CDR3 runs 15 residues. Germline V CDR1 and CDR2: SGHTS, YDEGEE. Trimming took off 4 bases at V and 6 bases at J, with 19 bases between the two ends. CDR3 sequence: CASSIGFGAIAEAFF. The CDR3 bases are TGTGCCAGCAGCATAGGATTCGGGGCAATCGCTGAAGCTTTCTTT.

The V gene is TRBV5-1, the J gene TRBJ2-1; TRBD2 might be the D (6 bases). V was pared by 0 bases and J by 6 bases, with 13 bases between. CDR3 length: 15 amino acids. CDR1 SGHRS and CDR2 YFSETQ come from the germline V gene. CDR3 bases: TGCGCCAGCAGCTTGGCCGGAGGCGGGGCCAATGAGCAGTTCTTC. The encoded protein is CASSLAGGGANEQFF.

In DNA form, the CDR3 reads TGTGCTAGTGGTTCTGGACTAGGGGCAGATACGCAGTATTTT. It specifies CASGSGLGADTQYF. The chain employs TRBV12-5 and TRBJ2-3, with 7 bases aligning to TRBD2. The J segment lost 4 bases and the V segment lost 4 bases, leaving 5 bases of the junction unmatched. CDR1 is LGHNT, CDR2 FRNRAP, per germline. The CDR3 extends over 14 amino acids.

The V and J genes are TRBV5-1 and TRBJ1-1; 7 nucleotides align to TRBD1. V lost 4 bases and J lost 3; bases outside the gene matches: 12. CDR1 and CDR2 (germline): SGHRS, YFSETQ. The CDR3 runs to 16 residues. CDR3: CASSPHQGGFDTEAFF. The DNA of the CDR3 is TGCGCCAGCAGCCCCCACCAAGGGGGCTTTGACACTGAAGCTTTCTTT.

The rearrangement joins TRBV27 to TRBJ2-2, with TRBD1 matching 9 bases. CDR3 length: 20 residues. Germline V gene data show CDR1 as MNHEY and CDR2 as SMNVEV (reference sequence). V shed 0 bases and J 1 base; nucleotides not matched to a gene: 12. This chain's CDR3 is CASSLSFHRGLGRNTGELFF. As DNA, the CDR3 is TGTGCCAGCAGTTTATCTTTCCACAGGGGGCTAGGGAGGAACACCGGGGAGCTGTTTTTT.

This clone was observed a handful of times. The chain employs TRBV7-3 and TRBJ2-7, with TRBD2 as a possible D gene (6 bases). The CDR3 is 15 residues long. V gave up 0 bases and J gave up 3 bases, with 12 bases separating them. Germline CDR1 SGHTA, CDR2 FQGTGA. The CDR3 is CASSLTGGGGYEQYF. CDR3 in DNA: TGTGCCAGCAGCTTAACGGGGGGAGGAGGCTACGAGCAGTACTTC.

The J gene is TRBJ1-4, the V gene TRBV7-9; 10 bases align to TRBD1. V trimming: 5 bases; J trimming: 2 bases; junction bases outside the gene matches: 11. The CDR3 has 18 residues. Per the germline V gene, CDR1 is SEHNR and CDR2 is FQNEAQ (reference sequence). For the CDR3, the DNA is TGTGCCAGCAGCACAAGCGAGGGACAGGGGATGACTAATGAAAAACTGTTTTTT. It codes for CASSTSEGQGMTNEKLFF.

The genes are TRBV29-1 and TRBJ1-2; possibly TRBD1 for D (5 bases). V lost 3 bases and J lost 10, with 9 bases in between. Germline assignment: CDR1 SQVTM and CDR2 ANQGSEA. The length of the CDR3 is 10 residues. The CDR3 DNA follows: TGCAGCGTTGATACCAGGGACTACACCTTC. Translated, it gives CSVDTRDYTF.

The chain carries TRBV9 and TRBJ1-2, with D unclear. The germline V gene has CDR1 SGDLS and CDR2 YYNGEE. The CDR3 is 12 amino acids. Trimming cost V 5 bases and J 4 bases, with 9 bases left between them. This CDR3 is CASRDRAYGYTF. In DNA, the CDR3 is TGTGCCAGCAGGGATCGGGCCTATGGCTACACCTTC.

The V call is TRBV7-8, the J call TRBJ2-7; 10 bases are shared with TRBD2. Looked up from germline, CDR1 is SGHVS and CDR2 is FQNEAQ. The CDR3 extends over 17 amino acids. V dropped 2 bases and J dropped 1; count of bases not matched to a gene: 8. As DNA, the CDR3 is TGTGCCAGCAGCTTAAGAGCGGGAGGGCCTGGATCCTACGAGCAGTACTTC. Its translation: CASSLRAGGPGSYEQYF.

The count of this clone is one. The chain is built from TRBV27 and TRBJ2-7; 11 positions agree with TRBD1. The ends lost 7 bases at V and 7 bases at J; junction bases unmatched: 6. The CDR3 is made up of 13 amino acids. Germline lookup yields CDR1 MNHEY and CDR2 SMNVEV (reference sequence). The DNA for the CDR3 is TGTGCCAGCACCCAGGACAGGGGGCGAGAGCAGTACTTC. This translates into CASTQDRGREQYF.

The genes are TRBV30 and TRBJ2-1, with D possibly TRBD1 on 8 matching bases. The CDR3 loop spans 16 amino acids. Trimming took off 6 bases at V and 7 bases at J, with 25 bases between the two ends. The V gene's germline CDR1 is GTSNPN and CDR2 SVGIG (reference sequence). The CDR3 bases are TGTGCCTGCCATGGTGAGACAGGGGAGGGGGTTAATGAGCAGTTCTTC. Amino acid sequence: CACHGETGEGVNEQFF.

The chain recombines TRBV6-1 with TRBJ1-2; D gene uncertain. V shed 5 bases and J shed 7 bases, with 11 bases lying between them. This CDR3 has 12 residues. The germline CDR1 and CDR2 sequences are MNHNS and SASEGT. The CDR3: CASSTRPGGYTF. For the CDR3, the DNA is TGTGCCAGCAGTACGAGACCCGGTGGCTACACCTTC.

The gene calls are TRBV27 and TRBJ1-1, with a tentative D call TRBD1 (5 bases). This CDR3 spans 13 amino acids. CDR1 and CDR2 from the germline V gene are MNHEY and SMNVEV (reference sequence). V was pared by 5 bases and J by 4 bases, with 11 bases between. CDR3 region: CASSRLGGTEAFF. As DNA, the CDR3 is TGTGCCAGCAGTAGGCTCGGGGGCACTGAAGCTTTCTTT.

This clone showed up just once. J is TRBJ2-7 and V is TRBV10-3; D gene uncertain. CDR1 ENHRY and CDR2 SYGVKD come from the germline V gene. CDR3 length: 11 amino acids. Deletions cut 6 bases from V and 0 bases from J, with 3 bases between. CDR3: CAIRSSYEQYF. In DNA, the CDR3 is TGTGCCATCAGGAGCTCCTACGAGCAGTACTTC.